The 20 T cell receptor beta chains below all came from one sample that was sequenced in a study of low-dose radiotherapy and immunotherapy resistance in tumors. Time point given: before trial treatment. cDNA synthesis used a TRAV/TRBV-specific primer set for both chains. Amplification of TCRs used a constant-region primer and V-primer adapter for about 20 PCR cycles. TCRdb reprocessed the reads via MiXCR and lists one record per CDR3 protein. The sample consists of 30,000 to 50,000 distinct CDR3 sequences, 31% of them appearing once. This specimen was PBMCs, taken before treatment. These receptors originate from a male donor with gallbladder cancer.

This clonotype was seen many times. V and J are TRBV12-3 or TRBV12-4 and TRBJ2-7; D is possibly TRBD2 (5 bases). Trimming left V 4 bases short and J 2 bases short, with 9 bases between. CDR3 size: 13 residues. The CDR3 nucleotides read TGTGCCAGCAGTTCTTGGGAGACCTACGAGCAGTACTTC. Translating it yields CASSSWETYEQYF.

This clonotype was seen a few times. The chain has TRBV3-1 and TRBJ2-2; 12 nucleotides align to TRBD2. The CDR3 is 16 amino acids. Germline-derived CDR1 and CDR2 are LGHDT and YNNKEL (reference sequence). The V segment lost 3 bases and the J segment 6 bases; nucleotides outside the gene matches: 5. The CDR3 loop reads CASSHRTSGNAGELFF. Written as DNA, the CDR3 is TGTGCCAGCAGCCACCGGACTAGCGGGAATGCCGGGGAGCTGTTTTTT.

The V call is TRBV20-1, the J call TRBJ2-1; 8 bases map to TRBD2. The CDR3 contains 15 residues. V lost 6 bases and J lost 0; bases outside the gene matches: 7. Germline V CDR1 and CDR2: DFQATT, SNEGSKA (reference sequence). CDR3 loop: CSAPRLAGSYNEQFF. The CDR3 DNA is TGCAGTGCCCCCCGGCTAGCGGGCTCCTACAATGAGCAGTTCTTC.

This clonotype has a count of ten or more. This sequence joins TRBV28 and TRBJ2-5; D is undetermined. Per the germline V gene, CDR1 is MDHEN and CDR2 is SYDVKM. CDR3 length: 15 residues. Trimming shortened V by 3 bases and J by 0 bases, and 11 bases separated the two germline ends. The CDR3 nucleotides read TGTGCCAGCAGTTTGACGCGGCCGTACCAAGAGACCCAGTACTTC. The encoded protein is CASSLTRPYQETQYF.

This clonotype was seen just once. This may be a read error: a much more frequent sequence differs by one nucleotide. The CDR3 sequence: CSASPIRESFEQFF. The CDR3 bases are TGCAGTGCTAGTCCAATCCGGGAATCGTTCGAGCAGTTCTTC. This sequence joins TRBV20-1 and TRBJ2-1; D might be TRBD2 (5 bases). Germline assignment: CDR1 DFQATT and CDR2 SNEGSKA (reference sequence). The CDR3 extends over 14 amino acids. Trimming took off 3 bases at V and 10 bases at J, with 19 bases between the two ends.

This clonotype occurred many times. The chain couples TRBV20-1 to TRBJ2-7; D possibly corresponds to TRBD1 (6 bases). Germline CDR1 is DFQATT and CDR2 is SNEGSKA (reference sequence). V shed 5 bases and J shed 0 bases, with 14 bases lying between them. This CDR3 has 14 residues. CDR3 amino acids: CSALRQVSSYEQYF. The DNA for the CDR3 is TGCAGTGCTCTAAGACAGGTTAGCTCCTACGAGCAGTACTTC.

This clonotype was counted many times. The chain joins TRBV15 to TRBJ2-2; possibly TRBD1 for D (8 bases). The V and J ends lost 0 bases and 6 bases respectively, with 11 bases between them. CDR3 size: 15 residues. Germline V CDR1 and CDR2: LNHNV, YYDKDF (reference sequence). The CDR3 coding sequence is TGTGCCACCAGCAGAGAACAGGGGGGGCCCGGGGAGCTGTTTTTT. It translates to CATSREQGGPGELFF.

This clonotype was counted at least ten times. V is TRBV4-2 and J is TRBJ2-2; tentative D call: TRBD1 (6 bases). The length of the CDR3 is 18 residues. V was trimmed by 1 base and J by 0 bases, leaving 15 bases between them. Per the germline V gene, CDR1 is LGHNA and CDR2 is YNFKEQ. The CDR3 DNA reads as TGTGCCAGCAGCCAAGTTCTGGGGGCTTCCGCGAACACCGGGGAGCTGTTTTTT. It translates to CASSQVLGASANTGELFF.

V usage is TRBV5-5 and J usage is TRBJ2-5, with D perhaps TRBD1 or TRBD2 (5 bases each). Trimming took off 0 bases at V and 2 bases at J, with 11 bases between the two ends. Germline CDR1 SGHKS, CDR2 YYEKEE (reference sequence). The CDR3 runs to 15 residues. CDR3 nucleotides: TGTGCCAGCAGCTTGGACGGGGCTCCGCAAGAGACCCAGTACTTC. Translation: CASSLDGAPQETQYF.

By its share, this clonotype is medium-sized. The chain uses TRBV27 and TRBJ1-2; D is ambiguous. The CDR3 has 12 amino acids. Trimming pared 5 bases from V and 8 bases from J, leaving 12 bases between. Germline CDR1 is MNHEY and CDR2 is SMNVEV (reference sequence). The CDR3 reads CASSDPKGGYTF. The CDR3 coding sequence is TGTGCCAGCAGTGACCCTAAAGGCGGCTACACCTTC.

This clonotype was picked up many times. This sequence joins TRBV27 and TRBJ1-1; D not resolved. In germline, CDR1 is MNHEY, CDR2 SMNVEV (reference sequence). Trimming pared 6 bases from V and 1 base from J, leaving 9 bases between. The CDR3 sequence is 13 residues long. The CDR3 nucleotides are TGTGCCAGCAGCCTTGGGTCGAACACTGAAGCTTTCTTT. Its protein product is CASSLGSNTEAFF.

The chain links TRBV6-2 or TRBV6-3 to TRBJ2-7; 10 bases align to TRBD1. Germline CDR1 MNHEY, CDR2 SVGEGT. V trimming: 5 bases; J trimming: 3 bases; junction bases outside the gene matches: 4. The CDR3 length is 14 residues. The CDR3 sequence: CASSETGGFYEQYF. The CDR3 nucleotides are TGTGCCAGCAGTGAGACAGGGGGCTTCTACGAGCAGTACTTC.

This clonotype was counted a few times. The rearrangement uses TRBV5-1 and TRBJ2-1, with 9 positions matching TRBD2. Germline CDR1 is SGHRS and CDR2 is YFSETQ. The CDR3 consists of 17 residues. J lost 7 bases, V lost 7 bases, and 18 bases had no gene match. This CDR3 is CASSLSGGGGGTNEQFF. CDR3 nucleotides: TGCGCCAGCTCCCTCTCCGGCGGCGGGGGGGGAACGAATGAGCAGTTCTTC.

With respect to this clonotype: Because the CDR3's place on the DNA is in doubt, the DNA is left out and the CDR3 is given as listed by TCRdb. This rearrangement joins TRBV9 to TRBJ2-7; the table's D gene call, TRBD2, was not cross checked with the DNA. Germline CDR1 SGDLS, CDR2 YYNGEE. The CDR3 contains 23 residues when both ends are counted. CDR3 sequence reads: CASTNQTSMYLCASSLASYEQYF.

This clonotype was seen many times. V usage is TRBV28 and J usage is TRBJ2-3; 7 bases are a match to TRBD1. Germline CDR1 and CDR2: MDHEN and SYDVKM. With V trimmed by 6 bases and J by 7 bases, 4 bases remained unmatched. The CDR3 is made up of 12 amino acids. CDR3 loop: CASSSTGNTQYF. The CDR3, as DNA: TGTGCCAGCAGCTCGACAGGGAATACGCAGTATTTT.

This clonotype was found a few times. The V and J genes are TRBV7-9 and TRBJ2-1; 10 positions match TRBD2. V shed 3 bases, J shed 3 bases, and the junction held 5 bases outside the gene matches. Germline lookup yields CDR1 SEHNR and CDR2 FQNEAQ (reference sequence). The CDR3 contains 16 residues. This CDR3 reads CASSLWTSGFYNEQFF. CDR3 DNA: TGTGCCAGCAGCTTGTGGACTAGCGGTTTCTACAATGAGCAGTTCTTC.

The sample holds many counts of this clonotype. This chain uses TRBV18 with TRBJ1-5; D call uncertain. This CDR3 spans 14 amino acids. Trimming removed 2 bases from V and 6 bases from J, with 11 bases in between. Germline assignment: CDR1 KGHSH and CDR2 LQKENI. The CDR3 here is CASSPGLGFQPQHF. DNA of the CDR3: TGTGCCAGCTCACCAGGGTTGGGGTTTCAGCCCCAGCATTTT.

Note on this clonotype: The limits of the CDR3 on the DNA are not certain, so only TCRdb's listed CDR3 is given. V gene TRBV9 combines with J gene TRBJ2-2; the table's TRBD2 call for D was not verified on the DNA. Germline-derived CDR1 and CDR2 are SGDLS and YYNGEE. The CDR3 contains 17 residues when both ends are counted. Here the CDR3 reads CASSVKEREGPGELFFF.

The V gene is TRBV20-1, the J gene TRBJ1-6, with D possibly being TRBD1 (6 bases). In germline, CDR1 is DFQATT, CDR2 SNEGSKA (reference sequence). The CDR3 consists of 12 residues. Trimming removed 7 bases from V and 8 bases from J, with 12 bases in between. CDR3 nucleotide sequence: TGCAGTGTAAAGGCAGGGGATTCACCCCTCCACTTT. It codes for CSVKAGDSPLHF.

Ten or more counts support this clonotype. CDR3 DNA: TGTGCCAGCAGTTCGGGAGGAATTTACGAGCAGTACTTC. The encoded protein is CASSSGGIYEQYF. This chain joins TRBV12-3 or TRBV12-4 and TRBJ2-7; 7 bases align to TRBD2. V was pared by 4 bases and J by 4 bases, with 4 bases of the junction left unmatched. The CDR3 has 13 amino acids.